Each of the 12 T cell receptor beta chains below was sequenced from the same sample in a study of T cell clonotyping in hematopoietic cell transplantation (dated by TCRdb to 2020 to 2022). This specimen's time point label, per the study, means: 100 days after allo-HCT. Libraries were constructed by the immunoSEQ multiplex PCR assay. Here the immuneACCESS table is served through TCRdb, limited to in-frame sequences with V and J called. Missing clones are a known gap in these copies; in checked studies unresolved V genes cover under half, and the rest lacks a known reason. This sample has approximately 5,700 clones in its table, and around 78% of those were observed once. The ten largest clones take up roughly a fifth of the sample. The sequencing used peripheral blood mononuclear cells, collected 100 days after allogeneic stem cell transplant. These receptors originate from a male patient in his sixties who had an allogeneic stem cell transplant, so T cells may come from the graft donor. Some clones in this sample may be carry-over from other donors' samples.

This chain joins TRBV27 and TRBJ2-7, with 7 bases lining up with TRBD2. The germline CDR1 and CDR2 sequences are MNHEY and SMNVEV (reference sequence). This CDR3 is 14 amino acids long. V gave up 3 bases and J gave up 1 base; unmatched junction bases: 3. The DNA for the CDR3 is TGTGCCAGCAGTTTTCGCGGGAGTTCCTACGAGCAGTACTTC. It is translated as CASSFRGSSYEQYF.

This clone was found a few times. The chain couples TRBV9 to TRBJ1-5; D is ambiguous. V lost 0 bases to trimming and J lost 8 bases, with 12 bases between them. Per germline, CDR1 SGDLS and CDR2 YYNGEE. This CDR3 comprises 14 residues. This CDR3 is CASSVGAKNKPQHF. The CDR3 coding sequence is TGTGCCAGCAGCGTAGGAGCCAAGAACAAGCCCCAGCATTTT.

This clone has just a few counts. The chain uses TRBV11-2 and TRBJ2-5; perhaps TRBD1 as D (6 bases). CDR1 SGHAT and CDR2 FQNNGV come from the germline V gene. V was trimmed by 6 bases and J by 7 bases, leaving 18 bases between them. This CDR3 contains 14 residues. CDR3 sequence reads: CASRKNREGGTQYF. CDR3 coding DNA: TGTGCCAGCAGAAAAAACAGGGAAGGGGGGACCCAGTACTTC.

The chain employs TRBV19 and TRBJ2-1, with 7 positions matching TRBD2. Per germline, CDR1 LNHDA and CDR2 SQIVND (reference sequence). The CDR3 covers 13 residues. The V segment lost 6 bases and the J segment 8 bases; nucleotides outside the gene matches: 7. CDR3 sequence (DNA): TGTGCCAGTAGCCCTCCGGGAGGCTATGAGCAGTTCTTC. Its translation is CASSPPGGYEQFF.

The chain couples TRBV6-6 to TRBJ2-7; maybe TRBD2 (5 bases). Germline V CDR1 and CDR2: MNHNY, SVGAGI (reference sequence). This CDR3 comprises 14 residues. The V end lost 7 bases, the J end lost 2 bases, and 15 bases lay between the germline ends. The CDR3 loop reads CASTAVVGAYEQYF. The CDR3 region has the DNA TGTGCCAGCACCGCAGTGGTCGGGGCCTACGAGCAGTACTTC.

The rearrangement links TRBV15 to TRBJ2-3; D not certain. The CDR3 runs 12 residues. CDR1 and CDR2 from the germline V gene are LNHNV and YYDKDF (reference sequence). V was clipped by 1 base and J by 7 bases, with 6 bases between them. The CDR3 reads CATSRVDNTQYF. The CDR3 DNA reads as TGTGCCACCAGCAGAGTGGATAATACGCAGTATTTT.

The V gene is TRBV6-1, the J gene TRBJ2-3; 9 bases are shared with TRBD1. Germline trimming cut 6 bases from V and 4 bases from J; bases unmatched to any gene: 5. The CDR3 has 14 residues. Per germline, CDR1 MNHNS and CDR2 SASEGT. The CDR3 bases are TGTGCCAGCAGCCGGGACAGGGCTCCAGATACGCAGTATTTT. Encoded protein: CASSRDRAPDTQYF.

The rearrangement links TRBV5-1 to TRBJ1-2, with 7 bases that match TRBD1. The CDR3 extends over 13 amino acids. V dropped 2 bases and J dropped 7; count of bases not matched to a gene: 5. Germline V gene lookup returns CDR1 SGHRS and CDR2 YFSETQ. The CDR3 nucleotides read TGCGCCAGCAGCTTCGACAGGGTACGTGGCTACACCTTC. It is translated as CASSFDRVRGYTF.

This rearrangement joins TRBV30 to TRBJ2-7; TRBD2 might be the D (6 bases). The CDR3 covers 13 residues. V lost 0 bases, J lost 4 bases, and 10 bases lay in between. Per the germline V gene, CDR1 is GTSNPN and CDR2 is SVGIG (reference sequence). This CDR3 is CAWSVRGRYEQYF. CDR3 coding DNA: TGTGCCTGGAGTGTACGTGGGAGGTACGAGCAGTACTTC.

The rearrangement joins TRBV28 to TRBJ2-3, with TRBD2 matching 7 bases. Per the germline V gene, CDR1 is MDHEN and CDR2 is SYDVKM. The CDR3 covers 14 residues. V dropped 5 bases and J dropped 4; count of bases not matched to a gene: 6. CDR3 bases: TGTGCCAGCAGTATCGGACTAGGTTCAGATACGCAGTATTTT. This encodes CASSIGLGSDTQYF.

This clone was seen more than once but under ten times. The genes are TRBV5-8 and TRBJ2-5, with D perhaps TRBD2 (5 bases). CDR3 length: 14 residues. The germline V gene has CDR1 SGHTS and CDR2 YDEGEE. Between the trimmed V and J ends, which lost 3 bases and 5 bases, there was a span of 14 bases. CDR3 coding DNA: TGTGCCAGCAGCTCCGGTCGGGGTTACGAGACCCAGTACTTC. Amino acids: CASSSGRGYETQYF. Full variable domain (remainder filled in from reference TRBV5-8 and TRBJ2-5): EAGVTQSPTHLIKTRGQQATLRCSPISGHTSVYWYQQALGLGLQFLLWYDEGEERNRGNFPPRFSGRQFPNYSSELNVNALELEDSALYLCASSSGRGYETQYFGPGTRLLVL.

This clone was seen only once. The chain employs TRBV25-1 and TRBJ2-5; the D gene is possibly TRBD2 (5 bases). This CDR3 spans 17 amino acids. Germline V lookup: CDR1 MGHDK, CDR2 SYGVNS. V was shortened by 5 bases and J by 3 bases, with 22 bases between the two germline ends. The chain's CDR3 is CASSPLNARAREETQYF. In DNA form, the CDR3 reads TGTGCCAGCAGTCCCCTAAACGCACGGGCGAGGGAAGAGACCCAGTACTTC.